This note documents a single T cell receptor (beta chain) sequence. This receptor's antigen is unknown. Within one base of it there is no much larger clone, and no base qualities were kept. Whole blood was collected in K2EDTA tubes by collaborating institutions according to the institutions' own protocols. For TCRbeta analysis, collaborators shipped samples as frozen whole blood, isolated PBMCs, or DNA extracted from either of those sample types. These data come from a study of blood T cell repertoires in COVID-19 (dated by TCRdb to 2018 to 2020). With respect to the entire study: Samples covering the acute and convalescent phases of COVID-19 were provided by collaborators in the United States, Italy and Spain. The prospective study material was composed of cDNA or gDNA derived from T cells, B-cell-depleted T cells, or PBMCs. Where HLA class I and class II types were available, the types were taken from metadata supplied by the sample provider, not from assay-based typing. The repertoires were made available in a free public database intended to serve as a resource for research on the immune response to SARS-CoV-2. The samples were drawn from the first 160 participants of the ongoing ImmuneRACE study and from 1,254 subjects provided by 6 global collaborators. The dataset comprised deeply sampled blood TCRbeta repertoires from subjects exposed to, actively infected with, or recovered from COVID-19. Sample metadata almost always included a de-identified subject ID, COVID-19 status, age in years and sex.

TCRbeta CDR3 regions were amplified from genomic DNA using the immunoSEQ Assay, a bias-controlled multiplex PCR. The source study handled its data this way. The number of nucleated cells in each sample was estimated from the amplification of reference gene primers within the assay. To quantify the absolute abundance of each unique TCRbeta CDR3 rearrangement, sequence reads were collapsed and filtered. For each sample, productive Simpson clonality was calculated as the square root of Simpson's diversity index across productive rearrangements. What TCRdb holds here is the immuneACCESS table cut down to in-frame rearrangements. Part of the clones is not present; checked against another copy, under half of the missing clones reflect an unresolved V gene, and the others are unexplained. Clone size and V and J calls were adopted from that table, with D and trimming inferred from the DNA. The sample table contains about 70,000 clones; only one count was recorded for around 84% of them. The biggest ten clones account for about 0.83% of the sample.

Results the study describes overall, beyond this receptor: The quantity of clinical and demographic metadata differed by source and by participant and was supplied without curation.

Trimming takes 5 bases from V and 0 bases from J, and the germline ends sit 11 bases apart. The CDR3 measures 16 amino acids from cysteine to phenylalanine. Solely the CDR3 DNA is kept, with 48 bases framed from the first base. Sequences SGHAT (CDR1) and FQNNGV (CDR2) are obtained from the germline V gene. The source of this sequence is a woman in her seventies with acute or convalescent COVID-19. Input material: peripheral blood. This receptor chain uses TRBV11-2 and TRBJ2-6; a tentative D call is TRBD1 (5 bases match). The DNA sequence is given as TGTGCCAGCAGCAAAGTTCAGGGCTCTGGGGCCAACGTCCTGACTTTC. Its amino acids are CASSKVQGSGANVLTF. When the CDR3 is completed using the reference TRBV11-2 and TRBJ2-6 genes on either side, the full variable domain is EAGVAQSPRYKIIEKRQSVAFWCNPISGHATLYWYQQILGQGPKLLIQFQNNGVVDDSQLPKDRFSAERLKGVDSTLKIQPAKLEDSAVYLCASSKVQGSGANVLTFGAGSRLTVL.